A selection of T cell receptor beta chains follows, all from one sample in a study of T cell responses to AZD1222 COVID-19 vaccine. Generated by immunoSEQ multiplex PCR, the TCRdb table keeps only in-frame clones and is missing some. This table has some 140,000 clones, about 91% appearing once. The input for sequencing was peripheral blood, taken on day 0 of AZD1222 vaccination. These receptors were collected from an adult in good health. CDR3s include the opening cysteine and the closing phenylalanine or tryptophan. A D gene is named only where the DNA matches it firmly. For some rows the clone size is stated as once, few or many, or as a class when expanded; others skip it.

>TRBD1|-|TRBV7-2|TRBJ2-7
TGTGCCAGCAGCTTACGGACAGGGGGTTCCTACGAGCAGTACTTC
CASSLRTGGSYEQYF
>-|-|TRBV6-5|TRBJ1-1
TGTGCCAGCAGTTCGAACACTGAAGCTTTCTTT
CASSSNTEAFF
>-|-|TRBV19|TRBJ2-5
TGTGCCAGTAGTATATCGGAGACCCAGTACTTC
CASSISETQYF
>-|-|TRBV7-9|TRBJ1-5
TGTGCCAGCAGCCCGCGGGACGGGACGAATCAGCCCCAGCATTTT
CASSPRDGTNQPQHF
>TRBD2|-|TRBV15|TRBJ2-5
TGTGCCACCAGCGGGCACCCCCTAGCGGGGGTTGAGGAGACCCAGTACTTC
CATSGHPLAGVEETQYF
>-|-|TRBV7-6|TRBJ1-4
TGTGCCAGCAGCTCGAGACCCCAAGGAAAACTGTTTTTT
CASSSRPQGKLFF
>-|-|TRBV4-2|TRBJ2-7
TGTGCCAGCAGCCAAGATAGGGCTAGCTCCTACGAGCAGTACTTC
CASSQDRASSYEQYF
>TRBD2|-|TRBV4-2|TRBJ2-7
TGTGCCAGCAGCCAAGGAGGTGCTAGCGGGGACTACACCTACGAGCAGTACTTC
CASSQGGASGDYTYEQYF
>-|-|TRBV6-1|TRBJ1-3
TGTGCCAGCAGTGAAGCCGGGGTAGGAGGAAACACCATATATTTT
CASSEAGVGGNTIYF
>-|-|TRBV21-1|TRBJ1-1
TGTGCCAGCAGCAAGGATGGGACAGGGGTGACTGAAGCTTTCTTT
CASSKDGTGVTEAFF
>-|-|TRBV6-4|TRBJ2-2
TGTGCCAGCAGTGACCTAAACACCGGGGAGCTGTTTTTT
CASSDLNTGELFF
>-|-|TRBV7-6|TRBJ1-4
TGTGCCAGCAGCTTAGTGTATACACGTGATCCTGCAACTAATGAAAAACTGTTTTTT
CASSLVYTRDPATNEKLFF
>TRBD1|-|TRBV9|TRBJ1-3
TGTGCCAGCAGCGTAGACGGGACAGTGTCGTCCAACACCATATATTTT
CASSVDGTVSSNTIYF
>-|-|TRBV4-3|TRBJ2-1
TGCGCCAGCAGCCGTCAGACCGGGACATTCTACAATGAGCAGTTCTTC
CASSRQTGTFYNEQFF
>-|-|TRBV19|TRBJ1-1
TGTGCCAGTAGTCTAGGGTCCTTGAACACTGAAGCTTTCTTT
CASSLGSLNTEAFF
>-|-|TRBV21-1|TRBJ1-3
TGTGCCACCGTGGATAGAAACACCATATATTTT
CATVDRNTIYF
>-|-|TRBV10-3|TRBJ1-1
TGTGCCATCAGTGAGCCCCACGGGCGGAACACTGAAGCTTTCTTT
CAISEPHGRNTEAFF
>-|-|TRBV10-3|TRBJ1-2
TGTGCCATCAGTGAAAGGACAACTGGCTACACCTTC
CAISERTTGYTF
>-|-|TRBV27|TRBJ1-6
TGTGCCAGCAGAGAATATAATTCACCCCTCCACTTT
CASREYNSPLHF
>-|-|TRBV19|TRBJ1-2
TGTGCCACCCAGGGGAGATATTCGGATGGCTACACCTTC
CATQGRYSDGYTF
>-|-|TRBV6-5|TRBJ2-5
TGTGCCAGCAGGGCCTCAGGGGGGGAGACCCAGTACTTC
CASRASGGETQYF
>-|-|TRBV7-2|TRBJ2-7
TGTGCCAGCAGCTTGGAGAGGATCTCCTACGAGCAGTACTTC
CASSLERISYEQYF
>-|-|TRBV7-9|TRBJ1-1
TGTGCCAGCAGCGCGCGGACAGCCTGGTATGCTGAAGCTTTCTTT
CASSARTAWYAEAFF
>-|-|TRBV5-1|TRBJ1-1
TGCGCCAGCAGCCCGTCGCTTTGGAACACTGAAGCTTTCTTT
CASSPSLWNTEAFF
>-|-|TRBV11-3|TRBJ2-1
TGTGCCAGCAGCCACAGGACGGCACCCTACAATGAGCAGTTCTTC
CASSHRTAPYNEQFF
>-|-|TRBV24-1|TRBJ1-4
TGTGCCACCAGTAGGGGGGCTAATGAAAAACTGTTTTTT
CATSRGANEKLFF
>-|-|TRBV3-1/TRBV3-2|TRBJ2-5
TGTGCCAGCAGCCAACAGGGGTTGGGCCAAGAGACCCAGTACTTC
CASSQQGLGQETQYF
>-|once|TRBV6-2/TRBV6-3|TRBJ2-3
TGTGCCAGCAGTTACGTTCGGGGCCGAGTAATAGATACGCAGTATTTT
CASSYVRGRVIDTQYF
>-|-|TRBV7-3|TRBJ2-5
TGTGCCAGCAGCCCCGACCTCCAAGAGACCCAGTACTTC
CASSPDLQETQYF
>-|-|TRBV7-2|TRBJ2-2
TGTGCCAGCAGCCCCGTTCGGGGGCAAGGCGGGGAGCTGTTTTTT
CASSPVRGQGGELFF
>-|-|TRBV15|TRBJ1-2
TGTGCCACCAGCAGACTAAAGGACGGGGACTATGGCTACACCTTC
CATSRLKDGDYGYTF
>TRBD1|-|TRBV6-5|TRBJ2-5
TGTGCCAGCAGTTACAACAGGGGTGAGACCCAGTACTTC
CASSYNRGETQYF
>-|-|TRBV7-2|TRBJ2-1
TGTGCCAGCAGCTTAGACTGGCAGGGGAATGAGCAGTTCTTC
CASSLDWQGNEQFF
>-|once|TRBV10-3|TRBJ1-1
TGTGCCATCAGGCCGGGACCGAAGGGCACTGAAGCTTTCTTT
CAIRPGPKGTEAFF
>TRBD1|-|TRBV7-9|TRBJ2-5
TGTGCCAGCAGCTTAATGGGACAGAGACAAGAGACCCAGTACTTC
CASSLMGQRQETQYF
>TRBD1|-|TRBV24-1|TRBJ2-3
TGTGCCACCAGTGGTGAGGGGGCGAGCACAGATACGCAGTATTTT
CATSGEGASTDTQYF
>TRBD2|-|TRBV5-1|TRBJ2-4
TGCGCCAGCAGCATGACTAGCGGGGTAAACATTCAGTACTTC
CASSMTSGVNIQYF
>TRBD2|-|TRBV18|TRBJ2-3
TGTGCCAGCTCACCAGCTGGACTAGCGATAAATACGCAGTATTTT
CASSPAGLAINTQYF
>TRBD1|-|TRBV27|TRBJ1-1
TGTGCCAGCAGCAACAGGGGGTTGAACACTGAAGCTTTCTTT
CASSNRGLNTEAFF
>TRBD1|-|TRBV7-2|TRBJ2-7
TGTGCCAGCAGCTTAGCCCAGGGGGACCCCTACGAGCAGTACTTC
CASSLAQGDPYEQYF
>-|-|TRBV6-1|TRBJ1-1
TGTGCCAGCAGTGATGGGGCAGTCGCTGAAGCTTTCTTT
CASSDGAVAEAFF
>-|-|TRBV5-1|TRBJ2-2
TGCGCCGGTCGCGGGAACACCGGGGAGCTGTTTTTT
CAGRGNTGELFF
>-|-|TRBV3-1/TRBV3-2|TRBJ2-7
TGTGCCAGCAGCCAAGATCTTGTCAGGGAGCAGTACTTC
CASSQDLVREQYF
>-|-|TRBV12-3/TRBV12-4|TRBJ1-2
TGTGCCAGCAGTTTGGGTCAGGCCTATGGCTACACCTTC
CASSLGQAYGYTF
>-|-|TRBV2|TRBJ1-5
TGTGCCAGCATGGGTGGGACGGACGGACCCCAGCATTTT
CASMGGTDGPQHF
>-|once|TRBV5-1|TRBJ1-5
TGCGCCAGCAGCTTGGCCGGCAGGGACGATCAGCCCCAGCATTTT
CASSLAGRDDQPQHF
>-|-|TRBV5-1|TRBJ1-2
TGCGCCAGCAGCTTGCAAGGTCTTCCAGGCTACACCTTC
CASSLQGLPGYTF
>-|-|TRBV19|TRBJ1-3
TGTGCCAGTAACCTTTTGGGGCAGAACACCATATATTTT
CASNLLGQNTIYF
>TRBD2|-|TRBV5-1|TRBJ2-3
TGCGCCAGCAGCCCTAAAGGACTAGGAGGCACAGATACGCAGTATTTT
CASSPKGLGGTDTQYF
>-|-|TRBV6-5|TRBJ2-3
TGTGCCAGCAGTTACTCGAGGAGTGCGGGTACGCAGTATTTT
CASSYSRSAGTQYF
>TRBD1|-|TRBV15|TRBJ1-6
TGTGCCACCAGCAGAGTGGGCAGGGGGTTTCATTCACCCCTCCACTTT
CATSRVGRGFHSPLHF